These T cell receptor beta chains were read from a single sample in a study of T cells in Graves' hyperthyroidism and ophthalmopathy. Via MiXCR, TCRdb re-called the multiplex PCR reads, giving one row per CDR3 protein. The sample holds some 720,000 distinct CDR3 sequences, around 17% seen once. Sequencing used blood. Every receptor here comes from a man younger than 35 with Graves' hyperthyroidism. Both conserved end residues are part of each CDR3. Fields, in order: D gene, V gene, J gene, clone size, CDR3 DNA, CDR3 protein. The D gene is left open where the match is weak. The size entry is marked missing in some rows and otherwise reads once, few, many or a size class.

TRBD1,TRBV12-3/TRBV12-4,TRBJ2-7,few,TGTGCCAGCGGTATCCGGACAGGGATGAAGAACGAGCAGTACTTC,CASGIRTGMKNEQYF
.,TRBV19,TRBJ1-6,.,TGTGCCAGTAGTCCAAGGGGCCCCAGGAATTCACCCCTCCACTTT,CASSPRGPRNSPLHF
.,TRBV7-6,TRBJ2-5,few,TGTGCCAGCAGCTCCCCCGGGACACAACAAGAGACCCAGTACTTC,CASSSPGTQQETQYF
.,TRBV19,TRBJ1-6,.,TGTGCCAGTAGTATTGGAGGGCGTCGTCCACCCCTCCACTTT,CASSIGGRRPPLHF
.,TRBV7-9,TRBJ2-7,.,TGTGCCAGCAGGCCCTCCGGGACATCATCCTACGAGCAGTACTTC,CASRPSGTSSYEQYF
.,TRBV28,TRBJ1-5,many,TGTGCCAGCGGTCCAGGACGGAGCAATCAGCCCCAGCATTTT,CASGPGRSNQPQHF
TRBD2,TRBV11-1,TRBJ2-1,many,TGTGCCAGCAGCTTAATCGGGAGGAGCTACAATGAGCAGTTCTTC,CASSLIGRSYNEQFF
TRBD2,TRBV30,TRBJ2-1,.,TGTGCCTGGAGTAAAGGGGGACTAGCGGGGGACCGCGGTGAGCAGTTCTTC,CAWSKGGLAGDRGEQFF
TRBD2,TRBV3-1,TRBJ2-1,few,TGTGCCAGCAGCCAAGTCGAGAGCGGGATTGGCGATGAGCAGTTCTTC,CASSQVESGIGDEQFF
.,TRBV7-9,TRBJ1-2,.,TGTGCCAGCAGCTTAGGGATGGCCAGCGCGGCCTATGGCTACACCTTC,CASSLGMASAAYGYTF
.,TRBV28,TRBJ2-1,many,TGTGCCAGCAGTTTGGGGACTCCTTTTAGCTCCTACAATGAGCAGTTCTTC,CASSLGTPFSSYNEQFF
.,TRBV7-2,TRBJ2-7,many,TGTGCCAGCAGCTTAAGCAGCGGTCCTAAAGCCTACGAGCAGTACTTC,CASSLSSGPKAYEQYF
.,TRBV7-9,TRBJ1-1,.,TGTGCCAGCAGCTCTTTGGGTGGCACTATGAACACTGAAGCTTTCTTT,CASSSLGGTMNTEAFF
.,TRBV5-1,TRBJ1-1,once,TGCGCCAGCAGCTTTCTACCGGGGGCCCGAGGTGCTTTCTTT,CASSFLPGARGAFF
.,TRBV11-3,TRBJ1-1,many,TGTGCCAGCAGCGCCGAGATCGAAGCGTTATCTGAAGCTTTCTTT,CASSAEIEALSEAFF
.,TRBV29-1,TRBJ2-2,.,TGCAGCGTTGGTACCCGACTCACCGGGGAGCTGTTTTTT,CSVGTRLTGELFF
.,TRBV15,TRBJ1-2,few,TGTGCCACCAGCAGAGATTTTGGGGGGAGCCCCCATGGCTACACCTTC,CATSRDFGGSPHGYTF
.,TRBV7-3,TRBJ2-1,many,TGTGCCAGCAGCTCCTCAATAGCCGCGCGCAATGAGCAGTTCTTC,CASSSSIAARNEQFF
.,TRBV10-3,TRBJ2-7,few,TGTGCCATCAGTGACGGGCGCCTCTACGAGCAGTACTTC,CAISDGRLYEQYF
.,TRBV4-3,TRBJ2-7,.,TGCGCCAGCAGCCAAGAAACACCTAGCCTAAGCTCCTACGAGCAGTACTTC,CASSQETPSLSSYEQYF
TRBD2,TRBV7-3,TRBJ2-1,many,TGTGCCAGCAGCTGGTCGGCGGGAGGCGGGAATGAGCAGTTCTTC,CASSWSAGGGNEQFF
TRBD2,TRBV11-1,TRBJ2-1,many,TGTGCCAGCAGCTTAGTGGGGGACGGGGGGAATGAGCAGTTCTTC,CASSLVGDGGNEQFF
TRBD2,TRBV7-2,TRBJ2-2,.,TGTGCCAGCAGCCCCTATCTTAGCGGGAAGGCCGGGGAGCTGTTTTTT,CASSPYLSGKAGELFF
TRBD2,TRBV19,TRBJ2-1,few,TGTGCCAGTACCGGCCTAGCGGGAGTCCAGGAGCAGTTCTTC,CASTGLAGVQEQFF
.,TRBV27,TRBJ2-1,.,TGTGCCAGCAGTTTACCCGGGACGGCCTACAGTGAGCAGTTCTTC,CASSLPGTAYSEQFF
TRBD2,TRBV4-2,TRBJ2-7,.,TGTGCCAGCACGAGAAGAGCGGGAGGCTACGAGCAGTACTTC,CASTRRAGGYEQYF
.,TRBV7-9,TRBJ2-3,.,TGTGCCAGCAGCTTAGCCCAAGGGGCCGGCACAGATACGCAGTATTTT,CASSLAQGAGTDTQYF
.,TRBV7-6,TRBJ2-7,once,TGTGCCAGCAGCTTAAACCGGGACGGCTACGAGCAGTACTTC,CASSLNRDGYEQYF
.,TRBV20-1,TRBJ2-7,.,TGCAGTGCTAGAACCGCTCAGCAGTGGTCCCACGAGCAGTACTTC,CSARTAQQWSHEQYF
.,TRBV28,TRBJ2-1,many,TGTGCCAGCAGTTTACCCGGGACAGCGGGTGAGCAGTTCTTC,CASSLPGTAGEQFF
.,TRBV2,TRBJ1-1,many,TGTGCCAGCAGTGTCAGGGAAAACACTGAAGCTTTCTTT,CASSVRENTEAFF
TRBD1,TRBV12-3/TRBV12-4,TRBJ2-7,many,TGTGCCAGCAGTTTACTTCAGGGGGCCATGGGGGAGCAGTACTTC,CASSLLQGAMGEQYF
.,TRBV12-3/TRBV12-4,TRBJ2-6,many,TGTGCCAGCAGTTTTAAGACAAGCTCGGACTCCGGGGCCAACGTCCTGACTTTC,CASSFKTSSDSGANVLTF
.,TRBV7-2,TRBJ2-7,many,TGTGCCAGCAGCCCCGGGCTGGGGCCCTCCTACGAGCAGTACTTC,CASSPGLGPSYEQYF
TRBD1,TRBV2,TRBJ2-5,many,TGTGCCAGCAGTTACGACCGGGACAGACAAGAGACCCAGTACTTC,CASSYDRDRQETQYF
.,TRBV3-1,TRBJ1-4,few,TGTGCCAGCAGCCAGGCGCAGACTGCAACTAATGAAAAACTGTTTTTT,CASSQAQTATNEKLFF
TRBD2,TRBV6-1,TRBJ2-3,.,TGTGCCAGCAGGAGACTAGCGGGGAACACAGATACGCAGTATTTT,CASRRLAGNTDTQYF
.,TRBV6-2/TRBV6-3,TRBJ2-3,.,TGTGCCAGCAGGACGGCTGCGACAGATACGCAGTATTTT,CASRTAATDTQYF
TRBD2,TRBV6-1,TRBJ2-7,.,TGTGCCAGCAGCCGGGACTATGGCTCCTACGAGCAGTACTTC,CASSRDYGSYEQYF
TRBD1,TRBV27,TRBJ1-5,many,TGTGCCAGCAGTCCCCGTCCGACAGGGAGCGGGCAGCCCCAGCATTTT,CASSPRPTGSGQPQHF
TRBD2,TRBV7-9,TRBJ2-3,.,TGTGCCAGCAGCTTAGGACGACTAGCTACAGATACGCAGTATTTT,CASSLGRLATDTQYF
.,TRBV12-3/TRBV12-4,TRBJ2-1,many,TGTGCCACCTCGACTGGGGGCCGTAATGAGCAGTTCTTC,CATSTGGRNEQFF
.,TRBV19,TRBJ2-7,few,TGTGCCAGTAGTATAGTTGACAGAGGAGGGTACGAGCAGTACTTC,CASSIVDRGGYEQYF
TRBD1,TRBV2,TRBJ1-1,.,TGTGCCAGCAGGGGGACCGGGACAGTGAACACTGAAGCTTTCTTT,CASRGTGTVNTEAFF
TRBD1,TRBV19,TRBJ2-7,few,TGTGCCAGTAGTCGCGGACAGGGATTATCCTACGAGCAGTACTTC,CASSRGQGLSYEQYF
TRBD2,TRBV4-1,TRBJ2-1,.,TGCGCCAGCAGCCAAGTGGCAGCTAGCGGCTACAATGAGCAGTTCTTC,CASSQVAASGYNEQFF
TRBD2,TRBV28,TRBJ2-1,many,TGTGCCAGCAGTTTAGTCGGACTAGCGGAAGCATCACCCTACAATGAGCAGTTCTTC,CASSLVGLAEASPYNEQFF
TRBD1,TRBV28,TRBJ1-5,few,TGTGCCAGCACCCAGGGACAGCTAGATAGCAATCAGCCCCAGCATTTT,CASTQGQLDSNQPQHF
TRBD2,TRBV4-1,TRBJ2-1,.,TGCGCCAGCAGCCAAGATCTAGCGGACCTCTCCTACAATGAGCAGTTCTTC,CASSQDLADLSYNEQFF
.,TRBV6-2/TRBV6-3,TRBJ2-5,few,TGTGCCAGCAGTTACAGTCCGGAGGACCTAATAGGAGAGACCCAGTACTTC,CASSYSPEDLIGETQYF
.,TRBV20-1,TRBJ2-5,many,TGCAGTGCTAGCCTCGGGGTTCAAGAGACCCAGTACTTC,CSASLGVQETQYF
TRBD1,TRBV20-1,TRBJ1-1,many,TGCAGTGCTTCACGCCCGGGACAGGGGAACACTGAAGCTTTCTTT,CSASRPGQGNTEAFF
.,TRBV20-1,TRBJ2-4,few,TGCAGTGCTAGGCCAAGGGACATTCAGTACTTC,CSARPRDIQYF
TRBD1,TRBV12-3/TRBV12-4,TRBJ2-3,many,TGTGCCAGCAGTTTGACAGGGGCTGGAGATACGCAGTATTTT,CASSLTGAGDTQYF
.,TRBV28,TRBJ1-5,.,TGTGCCAGCAGCGCGGGGGTTTATCAGCCCCAGCATTTT,CASSAGVYQPQHF